This T cell receptor beta chain was captured in a study of control samples from healthy donors and cancer patients. Germline CDR1 reads SGHTA; CDR2 reads FQGNSA. This CDR3 region has 17 residues. V dropped 3 bases and J dropped 9; count of bases not matched to a gene: 9. Sequencing was performed with immunoSEQ multiplex PCR; in TCRdb, only in-frame clones are kept and a portion is missing. The sample comprises about 98,000 clones, about 80% of which are singletons, and 10% to 13% rests with the top ten. The sample taken for sequencing was blood. The sequence derives from a woman aged 25 to 39 in good health. The rearrangement links TRBV7-2 to TRBJ2-1; 15 nucleotides match TRBD2. The CDR3 loop is CASSFSRTSGGALEQFF. CDR3 DNA sequence: TGTGCCAGCAGCTTTTCTCGGACTAGCGGGGGGGCTCTTGAGCAGTTCTTC.